These 19 T cell receptor beta chains came from one sample sequenced in a study of blood T cell repertoires in COVID-19. Clones were sequenced by immunoSEQ multiplex PCR, and TCRdb holds only the in-frame ones, with some missing. The sample consists of about 220,000 clones, 80% to 85% of them appearing once. The sample consisted of peripheral blood. All receptors come from a woman in her sixties with acute or convalescent COVID-19.

This rearrangement joins TRBV19 to TRBJ1-4; D not certain. Deletions cut 5 bases from V and 2 bases from J, with 15 bases between. Germline V gene data show CDR1 as LNHDA and CDR2 as SQIVND (reference sequence). The CDR3 extends over 16 amino acids. This chain's CDR3 is CASSSSLSTTNEKLFF. The DNA of the CDR3 is TGTGCCAGTAGTTCCAGCCTTAGCACGACTAATGAAAAACTGTTTTTT.

The rearrangement uses TRBV5-4 and TRBJ1-1; D is unclear. This CDR3 spans 13 amino acids. CDR1 SGHNT and CDR2 YYREEE come from the germline V gene (reference sequence). The germline V and J ends were trimmed by 4 bases and 1 base, with 8 bases remaining between them. The CDR3 DNA reads TGTGCCAGCAGCCCTTACAAGAACACTGAAGCTTTCTTT. Encoded protein: CASSPYKNTEAFF. Full variable domain (rest looked up from reference TRBV5-4 and TRBJ1-1): ETGVTQSPTHLIKTRGQQVTLRCSSQSGHNTVSWYQQALGQGPQFIFQYYREEENGRGNFPPRFSGLQFPNYSSELNVNALELDDSALYLCASSPYKNTEAFFGQGTRLTVV.

The rearrangement joins TRBV5-5 to TRBJ2-2; a weak D match, TRBD1 (5 bases). Trimming pared 4 bases from V and 1 base from J, leaving 11 bases between. The CDR3 consists of 15 residues. Germline loops: CDR1 SGHKS, CDR2 YYEKEE (reference sequence). CDR3 sequence: CASSLIQENTGELFF. For the CDR3, the DNA is TGTGCCAGCAGCCTAATACAGGAGAACACCGGGGAGCTGTTTTTT.

The V gene is TRBV2, the J gene TRBJ1-2, with 8 bases aligning to TRBD1. The CDR3 extends over 14 amino acids. Germline V gene lookup returns CDR1 SNHLY and CDR2 FYNNEI. V trimming: 3 bases; J trimming: 8 bases; junction bases outside the gene matches: 8. CDR3 nucleotide sequence: TGTGCCAGCAGTGAGTCGGGCAGGGACAGGGGCTACACCTTC. Protein product: CASSESGRDRGYTF.

This chain joins TRBV6-5 and TRBJ2-1, with 9 bases matching TRBD1. Looked up from germline, CDR1 is MNHEY and CDR2 is SVGAGI. After removal of 6 bases from V and 7 bases from J, the junction contained 7 bases not matched to a gene. The CDR3 is 14 amino acids. CDR3 nucleotide sequence: TGTGCCAGCAGGATACAGGGGGCCACGAATGAGCAGTTCTTC. Its protein is CASRIQGATNEQFF.

The V gene is TRBV4-2, the J gene TRBJ1-4; D unclear. From germline, CDR1 is LGHNA and CDR2 YNFKEQ. V dropped 4 bases and J dropped 0 bases, with 12 bases sitting between them. CDR3 size: 16 residues. The CDR3 sequence: CASSRNEGATNEKLFF. For the CDR3, the DNA is TGTGCCAGCAGCCGGAATGAGGGCGCAACTAATGAAAAACTGTTTTTT.

This clone was detected only a few times. The gene calls are TRBV10-3 and TRBJ2-3, with D uncertain. The CDR3 contains 14 residues. Germline values: CDR1 ENHRY, CDR2 SYGVKD. Deletions cut 10 bases from V and 2 bases from J, with 16 bases between. CDR3 residues: CATRTGTHTDTQYF. The CDR3 DNA is TGTGCCACCAGGACGGGTACTCACACAGATACGCAGTATTTT.

This chain joins TRBV5-1 and TRBJ1-1; TRBD1 matches 9 bases. The CDR3 sequence is 14 residues long. From germline, CDR1 is SGHRS and CDR2 YFSETQ. J was trimmed by 3 bases and V by 7 bases; bases with no gene match: 7. Here the CDR3 DNA reads TGCGCCAGCGCGCAACAGGGGGCTCACACTGAAGCTTTCTTT. Residues: CASAQQGAHTEAFF.

The sample holds one count of this clone. The chain employs TRBV5-6 and TRBJ1-2; weak D call: TRBD1 (6 bases). V lost 5 bases and J lost 4, with 30 bases in between. The CDR3 length is 19 residues. Germline CDR1 is SGHDT and CDR2 is YYEEEE. The CDR3 loop reads CASRSPVTTGNSPSYGYTF. For the CDR3, the DNA is TGTGCCAGCAGAAGCCCTGTGACAACAGGGAACTCCCCATCCTATGGCTACACCTTC.

Here the CDR3 DNA reads TGTGCCAGCAGAGATCAGGGATTCTCTGGAAACACCATATATTTT. It specifies CASRDQGFSGNTIYF. The rearrangement joins TRBV27 to TRBJ1-3, with a possible D match to TRBD1 (5 bases). The CDR3 runs to 15 residues. In germline, CDR1 is MNHEY, CDR2 SMNVEV (reference sequence). With 6 bases removed from V and 0 bases from J, the gap between germline ends came to 12 bases.

The chain recombines TRBV6-5 with TRBJ2-2; TRBD2 is a possible D gene (6 bases). Germline CDR1 is MNHEY and CDR2 is SVGAGI. The CDR3 is 14 residues long. CDR3 nucleotides: TGTGCGGGAAGGAGGGAGGTAGATACCGGGGAGCTGTTTTTT. Its protein product is CAGRREVDTGELFF.

This clone was detected only a few times. Other DNA sequences in the same sample also yield this CDR3. The chain recombines TRBV9 with TRBJ1-4, with 9 bases matching TRBD1. Germline CDR1 is SGDLS and CDR2 is YYNGEE. Trimming removed 4 bases from V and 8 bases from J; junction bases left unmatched: 6. The CDR3 runs 14 residues. CDR3 in DNA: TGTGCCAGCAGCCCGACAGGGGGGAACGAAAAACTGTTTTTT. Its translation: CASSPTGGNEKLFF. The whole variable domain, filled in from reference TRBV9 and TRBJ1-4, reads DSGVTQTPKHLITATGQRVTLRCSPRSGDLSVYWYQQSLDQGLQFLIQYYNGEERAKGNILERFSAQQFPDLHSELNLSSLELGDSALYFCASSPTGGNEKLFFGSGTQLSVL.

The genes are TRBV7-9 and TRBJ2-5; 10 positions agree with TRBD2. After removal of 1 base from V and 5 bases from J, the junction contained 10 bases not matched to a gene. The CDR3 length is 17 residues. CDR1 is SEHNR, CDR2 FQNEAQ, per germline (reference sequence). DNA for the CDR3: TGTGCCAGCAGCTTAGATGGGACTAGCGTCGGGGCGGAGACCCAGTACTTC. It encodes CASSLDGTSVGAETQYF. Supplemented by reference TRBV7-9 and TRBJ2-5, the full variable domain reads DTGVSQNPRHKITKRGQNVTFRCDPISEHNRLYWYRQTLGQGPEFLTYFQNEAQLEKSRLLSDRFSAERPKGSFSTLEIQRTEQGDSAMYLCASSLDGTSVGAETQYFGPGTRLLVL.

The rearrangement links TRBV6-5 to TRBJ2-3; maybe TRBD2 (6 bases). The V and J ends lost 7 bases and 2 bases respectively, with 10 bases between them. Germline CDR1 reads MNHEY; CDR2 reads SVGAGI. CDR3 length equals 13 residues. The CDR3 protein is CASKSGFTDTQYF. The CDR3 DNA is TGTGCCAGCAAGAGCGGGTTCACAGATACGCAGTATTTT.

The J gene is TRBJ1-5, the V gene TRBV7-9; D not resolved. Germline V gene lookup returns CDR1 SEHNR and CDR2 FQNEAQ (reference sequence). The CDR3 loop spans 15 amino acids. V lost 1 base and J 3 bases, leaving 10 bases between the germline ends. CDR3 in amino acids: CASSLGFGPNQPQHF. The CDR3 DNA reads as TGTGCCAGCAGCTTAGGGTTTGGGCCCAATCAGCCCCAGCATTTT.

The V and J genes are TRBV27 and TRBJ2-5; weak D call: TRBD2 (6 bases). Trimming took 7 bases from V and 7 from J, leaving 25 bases between them. The germline CDR1 and CDR2 sequences are MNHEY and SMNVEV (reference sequence). The CDR3 is 16 amino acids. The CDR3 DNA follows: TGTGCCAGCAAGGACATAGCAGCCGGGGGAGTCGTGACCCAGTACTTC. Translation: CASKDIAAGGVVTQYF.

This chain links TRBV12-5 with TRBJ2-3; 8 bases are shared with TRBD1. This CDR3 is 16 amino acids long. The germline V gene has CDR1 LGHNT and CDR2 FRNRAP. V trimming: 6 bases; J trimming: 1 base; junction bases outside the gene matches: 9. CDR3 in DNA: TGTGCTAGTGGGATAGGACAGGGAGGCCGCACAGATACGCAGTATTTT. Its protein is CASGIGQGGRTDTQYF.

The CDR3 protein is CASSPLQGAADTEAFF. The CDR3 bases are TGTGCCAGCTCACCCCTTCAGGGTGCGGCGGACACTGAAGCTTTCTTT. The chain recombines TRBV18 with TRBJ1-1; weak D call: TRBD1 (5 bases). CDR3 length equals 16 residues. Germline V lookup: CDR1 KGHSH, CDR2 LQKENI. V was clipped by 3 bases and J by 3 bases, with 17 bases between them.

The chain uses TRBV2 and TRBJ2-7; D is unclear. Germline CDR1 is SNHLY and CDR2 is FYNNEI. V was clipped by 8 bases and J by 3 bases, with 8 bases between them. This CDR3 has 11 residues. The CDR3 loop reads CASHRSYEQYF. Here the CDR3 DNA reads TGTGCCAGCCACCGGAGCTACGAGCAGTACTTC.